This T cell receptor beta chain was identified in a study of glioma-infiltrating T cells. Study summary: Dexamethasone exposure before glioma surgery was limited to six or fewer days. Findings and caveats of the study: Gliomas, especially low-grade, showed above-expected tissue-blood divergence; non-neoplastic patients showed below. Signature shared blood CDR3 motifs were enriched in low-divergence and depleted in high-divergence patients.

The CDR3 loop spans 15 amino acids. From germline, CDR1 is MNHEY and CDR2 SMNVEV (reference sequence). Comments on this clonotype: Its antigen remains unidentified. An end of the junction differs from the germline gene, which may be a read error.

TCR alpha and beta CDR3 regions were amplified from RNA using iRepertoire nested multiplex PCR. One-step reverse transcription and amplification started from approximately 100-400 ng of tissue mRNA or PBMC total RNA. Using its own MiXCR run on the multiplex PCR reads, TCRdb lists one record per CDR3 protein. The sample has roughly 350,000 distinct CDR3 sequences, 41% seen once. V usage is TRBV27 and J usage is TRBJ2-5; no definite D call. The clonotype comes from a human donor with low-grade glioma or glioblastoma, undergoing nonglioma brain surgery, or in good health (not recorded which). The sample comprised glioma tissue, nonneoplastic brain tissue, or PBMCs (not recorded which). CDR3 amino acids: CDSSLSIHVQETQYF. CDR3 coding DNA: TGTGACAGCAGTTTATCTATCCACGTACAAGAGACCCAGTACTTC.